Below are 2 T cell receptor beta chains sequenced from a single sample in a study of OX40 agonist ivuxolimab in advanced cancers. The method was immunoSEQ multiplex PCR; TCRdb's version includes in-frame clones alone and lacks a portion of them. The sample carries roughly 70,000 clones, approximately 88% recorded once. This sample comprised CD4+ or CD8+ T cells sorted from blood, obtained in a trial of the OX40 agonist ivuxolimab. These receptors all come from an adult with an advanced solid tumor such as melanoma, head and neck, liver or kidney cancer.

The V call is TRBV6-4, the J call TRBJ1-6; D is ambiguous. Germline V lookup: CDR1 MRHNA, CDR2 SNTAGT. V was shortened by 2 bases and J by 10 bases, with 9 bases between the two germline ends. This CDR3 contains 13 residues. CDR3 in amino acids: CASSDTLYSPLHF. The CDR3 coding sequence is TGTGCCAGCAGTGACACCTTGTACTCACCCCTCCACTTT.

V is TRBV4-1 and J is TRBJ1-6; 8 nucleotides agree with TRBD1. Germline CDR1 reads MGHRA; CDR2 reads YSYEKL. This CDR3 contains 15 residues. With 4 bases clipped from V and 9 bases from J, the junction kept 8 bases outside the gene matches. Written as DNA, the CDR3 is TGCGCCAGCAGCCCCGGACAGGGTTTAGTTTCACCCCTCCACTTT. Translating it yields CASSPGQGLVSPLHF.